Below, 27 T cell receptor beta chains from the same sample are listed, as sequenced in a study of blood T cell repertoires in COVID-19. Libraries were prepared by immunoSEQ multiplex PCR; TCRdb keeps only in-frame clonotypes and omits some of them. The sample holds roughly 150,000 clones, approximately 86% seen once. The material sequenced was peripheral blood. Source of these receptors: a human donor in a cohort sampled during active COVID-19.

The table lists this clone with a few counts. The CDR3 loop reads CASSPEGAGANVLTF. The CDR3 DNA reads as TGCGCCAGCAGCCCAGAGGGCGCCGGGGCCAACGTCCTGACTTTC. The chain joins TRBV5-1 to TRBJ2-6; a weak D match, TRBD2 (5 bases). V lost 4 bases and J 4 bases, leaving 12 bases between the germline ends. The CDR3 is made up of 15 amino acids. Germline values: CDR1 SGHRS, CDR2 YFSETQ.

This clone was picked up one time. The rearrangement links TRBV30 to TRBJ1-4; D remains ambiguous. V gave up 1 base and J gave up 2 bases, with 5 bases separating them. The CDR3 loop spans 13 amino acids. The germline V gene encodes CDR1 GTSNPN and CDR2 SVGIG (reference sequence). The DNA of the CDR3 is TGTGCCTGGAGTGCCGGGACTAATGAAAAACTGTTTTTT. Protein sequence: CAWSAGTNEKLFF.

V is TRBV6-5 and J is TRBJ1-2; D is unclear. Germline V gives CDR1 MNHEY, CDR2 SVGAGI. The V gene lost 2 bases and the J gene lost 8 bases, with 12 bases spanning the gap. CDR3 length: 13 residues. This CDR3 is CASSYGRGNGYTF. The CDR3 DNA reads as TGTGCCAGCAGTTACGGTCGGGGAAACGGCTACACCTTC.

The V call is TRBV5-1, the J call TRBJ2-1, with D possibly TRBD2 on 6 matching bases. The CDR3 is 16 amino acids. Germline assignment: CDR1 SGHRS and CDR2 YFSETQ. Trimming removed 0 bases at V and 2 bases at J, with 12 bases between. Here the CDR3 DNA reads TGCGCCAGCAGCTTGGACGGCGGGATCACCTACAATGAGCAGTTCTTC. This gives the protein CASSLDGGITYNEQFF. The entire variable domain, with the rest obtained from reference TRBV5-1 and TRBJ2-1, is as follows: KAGVTQTPRYLIKTRGQQVTLSCSPISGHRSVSWYQQTPGQGLQFLFEYFSETQRNKGNFPGRFSGRQFSNSRSEMNVSTLELGDSALYLCASSLDGGITYNEQFFGPGTRLTVL.

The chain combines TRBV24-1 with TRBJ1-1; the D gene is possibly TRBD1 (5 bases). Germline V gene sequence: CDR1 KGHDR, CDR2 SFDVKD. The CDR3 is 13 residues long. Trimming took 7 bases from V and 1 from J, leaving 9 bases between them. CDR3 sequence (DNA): TGTGCCACCAGGGGGGGAGGGAACACTGAAGCTTTCTTT. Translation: CATRGGGNTEAFF.

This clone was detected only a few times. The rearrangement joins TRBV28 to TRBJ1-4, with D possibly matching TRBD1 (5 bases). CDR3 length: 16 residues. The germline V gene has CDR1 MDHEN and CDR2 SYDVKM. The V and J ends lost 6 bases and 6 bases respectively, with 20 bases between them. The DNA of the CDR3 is TGTGCCAGCAGCTTTTCTTACGACAGTAGGGATGAAAAACTGTTTTTT. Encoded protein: CASSFSYDSRDEKLFF.

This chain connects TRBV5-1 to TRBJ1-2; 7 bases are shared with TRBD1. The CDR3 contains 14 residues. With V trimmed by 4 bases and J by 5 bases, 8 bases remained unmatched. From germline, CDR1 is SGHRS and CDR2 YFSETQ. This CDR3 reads CASSPGGGGYGYTF. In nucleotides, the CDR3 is TGCGCCAGCAGCCCAGGAGGGGGCGGTTATGGCTACACCTTC.

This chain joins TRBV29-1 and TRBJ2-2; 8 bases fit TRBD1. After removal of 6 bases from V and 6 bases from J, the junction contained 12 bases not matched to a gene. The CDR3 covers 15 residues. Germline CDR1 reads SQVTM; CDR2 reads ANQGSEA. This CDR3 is CSVTGTGFSSGELFF. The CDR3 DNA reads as TGCAGCGTGACCGGGACAGGATTCTCCTCCGGGGAGCTGTTTTTT.

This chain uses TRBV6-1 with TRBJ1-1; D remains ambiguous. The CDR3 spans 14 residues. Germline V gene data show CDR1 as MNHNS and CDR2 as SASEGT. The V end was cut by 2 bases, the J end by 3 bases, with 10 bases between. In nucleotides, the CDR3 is TGTGCCAGCAGTGAATCGCGGAGGGACACTGAAGCTTTCTTT. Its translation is CASSESRRDTEAFF.

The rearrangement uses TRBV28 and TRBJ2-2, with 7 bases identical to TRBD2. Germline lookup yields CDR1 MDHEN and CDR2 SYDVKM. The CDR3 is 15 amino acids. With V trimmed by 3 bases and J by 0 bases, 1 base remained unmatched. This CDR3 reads CASSFGGANTGELFF. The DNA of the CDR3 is TGTGCCAGCAGTTTTGGGGGGGCGAACACCGGGGAGCTGTTTTTT.

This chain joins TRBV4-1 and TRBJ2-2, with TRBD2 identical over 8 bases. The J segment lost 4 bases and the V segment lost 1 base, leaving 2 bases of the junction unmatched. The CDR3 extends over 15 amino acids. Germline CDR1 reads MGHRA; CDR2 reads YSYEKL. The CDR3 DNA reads TGCGCCAGCAGCCAAGGCGGGGGGCGCACCGGGGAGCTGTTTTTT. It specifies CASSQGGGRTGELFF.

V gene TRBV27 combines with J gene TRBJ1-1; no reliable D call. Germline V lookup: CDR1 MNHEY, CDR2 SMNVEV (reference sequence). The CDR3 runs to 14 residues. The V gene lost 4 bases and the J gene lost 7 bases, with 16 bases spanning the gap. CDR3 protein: CASSSRARSLEAFF. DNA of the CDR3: TGTGCCAGCAGTTCGAGGGCTCGATCACTTGAAGCTTTCTTT.

Here the CDR3 reads CASSSPGGFATSGVSVLYEQYF. DNA for the CDR3: TGTGCCAGCAGTTCCCCCGGTGGGTTTGCGACTAGCGGGGTATCGGTCCTCTACGAGCAGTACTTC. V usage is TRBV28 and J usage is TRBJ2-7, with 11 positions matching TRBD2. The CDR3 extends over 22 amino acids. Germline V CDR1 and CDR2: MDHEN, SYDVKM. The V gene end was trimmed by 4 bases and the J gene end by 3 bases; junction bases not matched to a gene: 26.

CDR3 nucleotides: TGTGCCAGCAGGATGGCAGCGGGGACAGATACGCAGTATTTT. Protein product: CASRMAAGTDTQYF. The chain is built from TRBV2 and TRBJ2-3; 7 bases match TRBD2. This CDR3 has 14 amino acids. CDR1 and CDR2 (germline): SNHLY, FYNNEI. V lost 6 bases to trimming and J lost 3 bases; unmatched junction nucleotides: 6.

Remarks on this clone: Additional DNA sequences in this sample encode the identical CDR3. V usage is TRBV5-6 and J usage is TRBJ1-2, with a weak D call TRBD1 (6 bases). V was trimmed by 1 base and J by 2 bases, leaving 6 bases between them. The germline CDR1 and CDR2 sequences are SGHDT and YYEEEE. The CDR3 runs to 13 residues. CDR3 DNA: TGTGCCAGCAGCTTGAGGGGGAACTATGGCTACACCTTC. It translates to CASSLRGNYGYTF.

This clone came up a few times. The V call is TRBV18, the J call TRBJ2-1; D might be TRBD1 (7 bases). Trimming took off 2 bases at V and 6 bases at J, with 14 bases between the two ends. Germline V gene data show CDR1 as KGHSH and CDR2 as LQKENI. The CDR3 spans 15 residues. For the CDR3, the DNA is TGTGCCAGCTCACCAAGGAGGGGGCTCGGCAATGAGCAGTTCTTC. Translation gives CASSPRRGLGNEQFF. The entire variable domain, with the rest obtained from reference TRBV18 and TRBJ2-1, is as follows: NAGVMQNPRHLVRRRGQEARLRCSPMKGHSHVYWYRQLPEEGLKFMVYLQKENIIDESGMPKERFSAEFPKEGPSILRIQQVVRGDSAAYFCASSPRRGLGNEQFFGPGTRLTVL.

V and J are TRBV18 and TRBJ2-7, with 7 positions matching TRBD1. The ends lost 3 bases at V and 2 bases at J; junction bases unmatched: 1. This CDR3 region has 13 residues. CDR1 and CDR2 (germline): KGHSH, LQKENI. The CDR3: CASSPGQPYEQYF. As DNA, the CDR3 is TGTGCCAGCTCACCGGGACAGCCCTACGAGCAGTACTTC.

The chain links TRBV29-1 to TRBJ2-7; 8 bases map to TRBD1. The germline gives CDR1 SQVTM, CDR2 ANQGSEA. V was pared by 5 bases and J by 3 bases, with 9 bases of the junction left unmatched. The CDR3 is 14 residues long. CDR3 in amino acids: CSVRSPGQGYEQYF. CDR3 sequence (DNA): TGCAGCGTTCGATCCCCAGGACAGGGCTACGAGCAGTACTTC.

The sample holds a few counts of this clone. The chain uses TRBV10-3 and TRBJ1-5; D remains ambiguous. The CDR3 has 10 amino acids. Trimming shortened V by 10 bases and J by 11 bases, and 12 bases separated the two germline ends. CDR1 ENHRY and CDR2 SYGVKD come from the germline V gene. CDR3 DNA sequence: TGTGCCAGCCGGGGTACAGCCCAGCATTTT. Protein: CASRGTAQHF.

The DNA of the CDR3 is TGTGCCAGCAGCTTAGGTGGAGGCAGTGATACGCAGTATTTT. Translating it yields CASSLGGGSDTQYF. This rearrangement joins TRBV7-9 to TRBJ2-3, with D tentatively TRBD2 (5 bases). Germline V CDR1 and CDR2: SEHNR, FQNEAQ (reference sequence). The germline V and J ends were trimmed by 1 base and 6 bases, with 11 bases remaining between them. The CDR3 consists of 14 residues.

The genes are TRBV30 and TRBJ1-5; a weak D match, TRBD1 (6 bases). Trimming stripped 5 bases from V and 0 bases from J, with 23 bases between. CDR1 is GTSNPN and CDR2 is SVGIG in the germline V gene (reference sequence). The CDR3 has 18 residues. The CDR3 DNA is TGTGCCTGGGATAGAGACAAGGGGGTCGGTTTTAGCAATCAGCCCCAGCATTTT. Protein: CAWDRDKGVGFSNQPQHF.

The CDR3 DNA is TGTGCCAGCAGAGGAGGGACGCGTGGAAATACGCAGTATTTT. Its protein product is CASRGGTRGNTQYF. This sequence joins TRBV27 and TRBJ2-3, with a weak D call TRBD2 (6 bases). V lost 6 bases, J lost 7 bases, and 17 bases lay in between. The CDR3 contains 14 residues. Germline-derived CDR1 and CDR2 are MNHEY and SMNVEV (reference sequence).

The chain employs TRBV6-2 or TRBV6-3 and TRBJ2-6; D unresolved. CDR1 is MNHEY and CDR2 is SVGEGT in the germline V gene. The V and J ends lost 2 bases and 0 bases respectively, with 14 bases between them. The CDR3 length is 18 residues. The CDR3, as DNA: TGTGCCAGCAGTTACAGCACCGGGTTTGGCTCTGGGGCCAACGTCCTGACTTTC. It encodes CASSYSTGFGSGANVLTF.

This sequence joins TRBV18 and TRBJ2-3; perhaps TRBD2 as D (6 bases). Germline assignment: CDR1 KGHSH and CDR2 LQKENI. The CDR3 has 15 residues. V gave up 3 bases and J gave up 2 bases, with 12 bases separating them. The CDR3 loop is CASSPRDLLTDTQYF. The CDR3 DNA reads TGTGCCAGCTCACCGAGGGACTTACTCACAGATACGCAGTATTTT.

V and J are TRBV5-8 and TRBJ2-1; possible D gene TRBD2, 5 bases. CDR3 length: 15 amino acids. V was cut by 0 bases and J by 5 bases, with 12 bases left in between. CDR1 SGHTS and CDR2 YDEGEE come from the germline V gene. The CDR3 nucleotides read TGTGCCAGCAGCTTGGCCGGGTTGAGGGACAATGAGCAGTTCTTC. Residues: CASSLAGLRDNEQFF.

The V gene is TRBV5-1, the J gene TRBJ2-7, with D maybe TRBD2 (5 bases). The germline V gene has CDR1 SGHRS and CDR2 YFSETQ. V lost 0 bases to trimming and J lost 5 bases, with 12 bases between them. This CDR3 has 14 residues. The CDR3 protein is CASSLGGGPDEQYF. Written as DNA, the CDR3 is TGCGCCAGCAGCTTGGGTGGAGGCCCCGACGAGCAGTACTTC.

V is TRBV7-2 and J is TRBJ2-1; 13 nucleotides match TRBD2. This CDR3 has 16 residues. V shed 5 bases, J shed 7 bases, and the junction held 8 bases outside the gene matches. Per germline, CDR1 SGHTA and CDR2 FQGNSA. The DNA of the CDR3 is TGTGCCAGCAGCGGAGAACTAGCGGGAGGGCAAAATGAGCAGTTCTTC. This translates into CASSGELAGGQNEQFF.